This T cell receptor (beta chain) was captured by sequencing in a study of CD8+CD57+ T cells in acquired aplastic anemia. The wider study: DNA recovered from sorted CD4+ and CD8+ cells had a mean of approximately 3.5 ug. General study points: For CD8+ Simpson's diversity, patients and controls showed no significant difference. Sharing between patients and controls was observed for around 27 CD8+ CDR3 sequences.

Patients selected for sequencing had displayed CD8+CD57+ cell expansion by flow cytometry. CDR3 and TCR beta VDJ profiling relied on a genomic DNA template. TCRdb used MiXCR to reprocess the reads, holding one entry per CDR3 protein. The data hold around 200,000 distinct CDR3 sequences, with roughly half observed a single time. This clonotype was counted between two and nine times. What it recognizes is unknown. This may come from a read error, since a much larger clone is one base off. The TCR originated in a human donor with aplastic anemia. The sequencing sample was made of sorted CD4+, CD8+, or CD8+CD57+ T cells (not recorded which) from PBMCs.

CDR3 amino acids: CASGQDSPTGTYEQYF. CDR3 DNA sequence: TGCGCCAGCGGCCAAGATTCCCCGACAGGGACCTACGAGCAGTACTTC. The chain joins TRBV4-3 to TRBJ2-7, with 7 bases fitting TRBD1. Per the germline V gene, CDR1 is LGHNA and CDR2 is YSLEER. The CDR3 is 16 residues long.